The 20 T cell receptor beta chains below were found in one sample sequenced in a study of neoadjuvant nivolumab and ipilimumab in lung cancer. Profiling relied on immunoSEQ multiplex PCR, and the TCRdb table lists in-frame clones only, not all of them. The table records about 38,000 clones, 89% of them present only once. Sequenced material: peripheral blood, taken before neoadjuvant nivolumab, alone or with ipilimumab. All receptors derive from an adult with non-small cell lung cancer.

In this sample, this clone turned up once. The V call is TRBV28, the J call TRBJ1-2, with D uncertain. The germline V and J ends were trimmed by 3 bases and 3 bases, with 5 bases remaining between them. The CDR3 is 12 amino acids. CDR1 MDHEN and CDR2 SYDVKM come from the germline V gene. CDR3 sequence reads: CASSFLDYGYTF. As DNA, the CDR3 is TGTGCCAGCAGTTTCCTCGACTATGGCTACACCTTC.

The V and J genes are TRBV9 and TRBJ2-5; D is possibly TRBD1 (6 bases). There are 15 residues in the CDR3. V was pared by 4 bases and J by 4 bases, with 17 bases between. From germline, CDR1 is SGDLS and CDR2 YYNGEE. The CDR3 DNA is TGTGCCAGCAGCCCCCCCAGGGGTGGGTCAGAGACCCAGTACTTC. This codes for CASSPPRGGSETQYF.

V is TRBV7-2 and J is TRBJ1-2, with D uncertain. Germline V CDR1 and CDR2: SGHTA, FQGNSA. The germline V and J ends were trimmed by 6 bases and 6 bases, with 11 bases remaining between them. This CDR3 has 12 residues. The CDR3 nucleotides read TGTGCCAGCAGTATAATGGGCGATGGCTACACCTTC. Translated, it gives CASSIMGDGYTF.

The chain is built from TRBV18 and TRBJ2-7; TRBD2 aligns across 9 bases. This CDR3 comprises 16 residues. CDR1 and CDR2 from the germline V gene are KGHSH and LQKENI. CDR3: CDSARASGTLLYEQYF. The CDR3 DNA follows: TGTGACTCTGCGCGGGCTAGCGGGACTTTACTTTACGAGCAGTACTTC.

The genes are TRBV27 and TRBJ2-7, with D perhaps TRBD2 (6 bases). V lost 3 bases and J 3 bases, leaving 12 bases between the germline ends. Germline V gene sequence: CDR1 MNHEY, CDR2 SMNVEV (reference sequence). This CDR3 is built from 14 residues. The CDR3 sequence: CASSFGGAFYEQYF. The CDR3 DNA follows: TGTGCCAGCAGTTTCGGGGGTGCGTTCTACGAGCAGTACTTC.

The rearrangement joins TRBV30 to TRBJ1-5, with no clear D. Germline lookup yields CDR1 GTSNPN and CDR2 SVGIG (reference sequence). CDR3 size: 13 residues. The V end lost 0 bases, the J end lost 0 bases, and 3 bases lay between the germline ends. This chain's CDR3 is CAWSVNSNQPQHF. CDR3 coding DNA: TGTGCCTGGAGTGTAAATAGCAATCAGCCCCAGCATTTT.

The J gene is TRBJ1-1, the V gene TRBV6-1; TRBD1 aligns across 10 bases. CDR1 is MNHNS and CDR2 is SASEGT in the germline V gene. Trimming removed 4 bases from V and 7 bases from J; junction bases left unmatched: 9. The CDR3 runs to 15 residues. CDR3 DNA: TGTGCCAGCAGTGTGGACAGGGGGGATTACGGTGAAGCTTTCTTT. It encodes CASSVDRGDYGEAFF.

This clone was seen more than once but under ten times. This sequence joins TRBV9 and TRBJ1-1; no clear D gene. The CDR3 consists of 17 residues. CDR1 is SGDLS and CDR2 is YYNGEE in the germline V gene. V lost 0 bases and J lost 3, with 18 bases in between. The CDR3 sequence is CASSVVGPGKRDTEAFF. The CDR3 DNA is TGTGCCAGCAGCGTAGTAGGACCCGGGAAACGGGACACTGAAGCTTTCTTT.

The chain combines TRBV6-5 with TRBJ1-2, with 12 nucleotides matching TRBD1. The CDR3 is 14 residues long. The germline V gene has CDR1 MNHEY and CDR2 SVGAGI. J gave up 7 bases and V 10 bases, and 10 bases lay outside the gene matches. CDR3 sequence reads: CATSAGQGAIGYTF. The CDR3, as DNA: TGTGCCACCTCAGCGGGACAGGGGGCGATTGGCTACACCTTC.

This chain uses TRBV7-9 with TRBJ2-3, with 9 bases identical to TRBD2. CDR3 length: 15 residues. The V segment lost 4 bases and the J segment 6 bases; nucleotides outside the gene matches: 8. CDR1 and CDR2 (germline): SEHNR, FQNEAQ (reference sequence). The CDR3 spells CASSSSGLARDTQYF. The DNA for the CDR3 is TGTGCCAGCAGCTCCTCGGGACTAGCAAGGGATACGCAGTATTTT.

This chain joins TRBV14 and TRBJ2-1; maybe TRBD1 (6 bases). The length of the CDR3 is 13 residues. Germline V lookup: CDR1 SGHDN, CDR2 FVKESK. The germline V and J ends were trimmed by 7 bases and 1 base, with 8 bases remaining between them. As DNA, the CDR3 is TGTGCCAGCACGAGGGGGTCCTACAATGAGCAGTTCTTC. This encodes CASTRGSYNEQFF.

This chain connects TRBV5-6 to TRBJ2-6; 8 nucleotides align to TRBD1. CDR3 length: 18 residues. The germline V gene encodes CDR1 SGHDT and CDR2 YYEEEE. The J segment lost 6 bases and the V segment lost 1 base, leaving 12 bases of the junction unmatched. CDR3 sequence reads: CASSLLRQGAREANVLTF. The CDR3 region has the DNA TGTGCCAGCAGCTTGCTCCGCCAGGGGGCTCGGGAGGCCAACGTCCTGACTTTC.

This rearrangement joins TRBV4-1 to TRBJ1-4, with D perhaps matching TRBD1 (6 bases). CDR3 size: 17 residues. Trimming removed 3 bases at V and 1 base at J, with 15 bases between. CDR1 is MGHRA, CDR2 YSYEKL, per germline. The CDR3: CASSQGGGLQTNEKLFF. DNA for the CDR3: TGCGCCAGCAGCCAGGGTGGGGGGCTGCAAACTAATGAAAAACTGTTTTTT.

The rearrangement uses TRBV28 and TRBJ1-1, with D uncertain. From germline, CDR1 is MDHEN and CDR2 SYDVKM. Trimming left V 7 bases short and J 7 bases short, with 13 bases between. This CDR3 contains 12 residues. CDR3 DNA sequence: TGTGCCAGCACCGTTAGTACCCTTGAAGCTTTCTTT. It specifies CASTVSTLEAFF.

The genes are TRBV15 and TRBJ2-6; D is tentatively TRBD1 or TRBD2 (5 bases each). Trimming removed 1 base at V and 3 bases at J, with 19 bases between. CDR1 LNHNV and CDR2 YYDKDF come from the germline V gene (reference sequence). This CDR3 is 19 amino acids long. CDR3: CATSRAAGNSRGGANVLTF. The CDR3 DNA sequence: TGTGCCACCAGCAGAGCCGCCGGCAATTCGAGGGGTGGGGCCAACGTCCTGACTTTC. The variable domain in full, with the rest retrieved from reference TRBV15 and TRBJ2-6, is DAMVIQNPRYQVTQFGKPVTLSCSQTLNHNVMYWYQQKSSQAPKLLFHYYDKDFNNEADTPDNFQSRRPNTSFCFLDIRSPGLGDTAMYLCATSRAAGNSRGGANVLTFGAGSRLTVL.

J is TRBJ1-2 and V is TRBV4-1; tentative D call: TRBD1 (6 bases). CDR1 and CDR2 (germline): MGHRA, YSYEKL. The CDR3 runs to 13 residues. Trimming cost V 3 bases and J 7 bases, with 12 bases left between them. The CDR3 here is CASSQMGAGGYTF. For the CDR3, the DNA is TGCGCCAGCAGCCAGATGGGGGCAGGTGGCTACACCTTC.

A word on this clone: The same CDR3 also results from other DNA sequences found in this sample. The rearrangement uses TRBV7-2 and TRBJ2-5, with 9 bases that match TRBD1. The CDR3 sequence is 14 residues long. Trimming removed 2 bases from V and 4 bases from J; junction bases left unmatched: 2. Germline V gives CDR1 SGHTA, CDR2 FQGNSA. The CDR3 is CASSLTGGAETQYF. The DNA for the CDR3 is TGTGCCAGCAGCTTAACAGGGGGCGCAGAGACCCAGTACTTC.

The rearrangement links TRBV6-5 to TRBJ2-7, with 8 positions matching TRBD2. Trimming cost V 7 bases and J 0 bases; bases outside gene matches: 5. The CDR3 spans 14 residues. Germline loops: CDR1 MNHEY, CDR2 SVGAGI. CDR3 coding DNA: TGTGCCAGCAAAATAGGGACTAGCTCCTACGAGCAGTACTTC. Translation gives CASKIGTSSYEQYF.

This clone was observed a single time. CDR3 nucleotide sequence: TGTGCCAGCAGCGTGCGGGAGGCAGGTTTTGCAGATACGCAGTATTTT. As protein: CASSVREAGFADTQYF. The rearrangement uses TRBV9 and TRBJ2-3; TRBD2 matches 8 bases. The V gene end was trimmed by 2 bases and the J gene end by 4 bases; junction bases not matched to a gene: 9. CDR1 and CDR2 (germline): SGDLS, YYNGEE. This CDR3 has 16 amino acids.

CDR3 nucleotide sequence: TGTGCCAGCAGCTTCAAAAGAGACTCCCAAGAGACCCAGTACTTC. Encoded protein: CASSFKRDSQETQYF. This chain links TRBV7-8 with TRBJ2-5, with D uncertain. Looked up from germline, CDR1 is SGHVS and CDR2 is FQNEAQ. V lost 3 bases and J 1 base, leaving 12 bases between the germline ends. The CDR3 totals 15 residues. The full variable domain, with the rest looked up from reference TRBV7-8 and TRBJ2-5, is GAGVSQSPRYKVAKRGQDVALRCDPISGHVSLFWYQQALGQGPEFLTYFQNEAQLDKSGLPSDRFFAERPEGSVSTLKIQRTQQEDSAVYLCASSFKRDSQETQYFGPGTRLLVL.